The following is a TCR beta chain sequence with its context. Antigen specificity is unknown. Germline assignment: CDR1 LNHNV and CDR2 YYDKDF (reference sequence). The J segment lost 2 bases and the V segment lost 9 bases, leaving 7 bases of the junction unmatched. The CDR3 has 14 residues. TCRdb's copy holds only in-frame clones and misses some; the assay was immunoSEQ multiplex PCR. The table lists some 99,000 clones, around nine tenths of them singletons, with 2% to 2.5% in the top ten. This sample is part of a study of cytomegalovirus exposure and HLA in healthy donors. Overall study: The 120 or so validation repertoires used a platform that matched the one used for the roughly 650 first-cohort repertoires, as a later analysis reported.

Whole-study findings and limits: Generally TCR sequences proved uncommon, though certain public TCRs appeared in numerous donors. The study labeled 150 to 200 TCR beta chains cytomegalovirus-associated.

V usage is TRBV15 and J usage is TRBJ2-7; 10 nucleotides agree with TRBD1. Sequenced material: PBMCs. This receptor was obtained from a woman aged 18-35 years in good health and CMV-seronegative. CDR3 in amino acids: CATGEDRGAYEQYF. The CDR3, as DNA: TGTGCCACGGGTGAGGACAGGGGGGCCTACGAGCAGTACTTC.